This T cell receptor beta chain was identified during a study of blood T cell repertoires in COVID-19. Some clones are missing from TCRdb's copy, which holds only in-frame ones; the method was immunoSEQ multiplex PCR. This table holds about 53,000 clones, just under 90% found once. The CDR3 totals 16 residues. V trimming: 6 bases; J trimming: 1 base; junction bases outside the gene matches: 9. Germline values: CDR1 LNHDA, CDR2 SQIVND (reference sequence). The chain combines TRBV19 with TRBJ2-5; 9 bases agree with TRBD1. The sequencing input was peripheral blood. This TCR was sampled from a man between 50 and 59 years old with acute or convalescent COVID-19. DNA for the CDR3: TGTGCCAGTAGCCAAAACCTGGGACAGGGCCAAGAGACCCAGTACTTC. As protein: CASSQNLGQGQETQYF.